The 20 T cell receptor beta chains given below trace back to one sample, sequenced in a study of cytomegalovirus exposure and HLA in healthy donors. It was with 60 Vbeta and 13 Jbeta primers that the PCR ran. Clones were sequenced by immunoSEQ multiplex PCR, and TCRdb holds only the in-frame ones, with some missing. Across some 120,000 clones, the top ten clones capture under 2.5% of the sample. The specimen sequenced was PBMCs. All receptors come from a man aged 40-55 years in good health and CMV-seronegative.

The genes are TRBV2 and TRBJ2-5, with 7 bases matching TRBD2. This CDR3 spans 13 amino acids. V dropped 6 bases and J dropped 0; count of bases not matched to a gene: 1. Germline loops: CDR1 SNHLY, CDR2 FYNNEI. The CDR3 bases are TGTGCCAGCAGAGGACTAGACCAAGAGACCCAGTACTTC. Translating gives CASRGLDQETQYF. The entire variable domain, with the rest obtained from reference TRBV2 and TRBJ2-5, is as follows: EPEVTQTPSHQVTQMGQEVILRCVPISNHLYFYWYRQILGQKVEFLVSFYNNEISEKSEIFDDQFSVERPDGSNFTLKIRSTKLEDSAMYFCASRGLDQETQYFGPGTRLLVL.

The chain is built from TRBV2 and TRBJ2-3; 14 bases map to TRBD2. The germline V gene has CDR1 SNHLY and CDR2 FYNNEI. The CDR3 spans 16 residues. J gave up 5 bases and V 5 bases, and 6 bases lay outside the gene matches. The CDR3 sequence: CASSRGLAGGGDTQYF. The CDR3 DNA is TGTGCCAGCAGTCGAGGACTAGCGGGAGGAGGAGATACGCAGTATTTT.

The rearrangement joins TRBV30 to TRBJ2-2; D perhaps matches TRBD2 (6 bases). V gave up 0 bases and J gave up 5 bases, with 10 bases separating them. Germline V gives CDR1 GTSNPN, CDR2 SVGIG (reference sequence). The CDR3 covers 14 residues. The CDR3 DNA sequence: TGTGCCTGGAGTGTAGGGGAGGCTACCGGGGAGCTGTTTTTT. Translated: CAWSVGEATGELFF.

This rearrangement joins TRBV9 to TRBJ2-7; D call uncertain. Looked up from germline, CDR1 is SGDLS and CDR2 is YYNGEE. The CDR3 loop spans 13 amino acids. V gave up 0 bases and J gave up 1 base, with 5 bases separating them. The CDR3 is CASSVASSYEQYF. The DNA of the CDR3 is TGTGCCAGCAGCGTAGCCAGTTCCTACGAGCAGTACTTC.

The chain employs TRBV2 and TRBJ1-1; the D gene is possibly TRBD1 (6 bases). Per the germline V gene, CDR1 is SNHLY and CDR2 is FYNNEI. CDR3 length: 13 amino acids. V lost 8 bases, J lost 1 base, and 11 bases lay in between. CDR3 coding DNA: TGTGCCAGCCATTACAGGGAGAACACTGAAGCTTTCTTT. This gives the protein CASHYRENTEAFF. Complete variable domain (other parts from reference TRBV2 and TRBJ1-1): EPEVTQTPSHQVTQMGQEVILRCVPISNHLYFYWYRQILGQKVEFLVSFYNNEISEKSEIFDDQFSVERPDGSNFTLKIRSTKLEDSAMYFCASHYRENTEAFFGQGTRLTVV.

V and J are TRBV5-4 and TRBJ1-5; a possible D gene is TRBD1 (5 bases). The germline gives CDR1 SGHNT, CDR2 YYREEE (reference sequence). V dropped 4 bases and J dropped 0 bases, with 8 bases sitting between them. This CDR3 has 14 residues. CDR3 amino acids: CASSDSYSNQPQHF. CDR3 coding DNA: TGTGCCAGCAGCGACAGTTATAGCAATCAGCCCCAGCATTTT.

The chain employs TRBV10-3 and TRBJ1-1; D is possibly TRBD1 (6 bases). CDR1 and CDR2 (germline): ENHRY, SYGVKD. V lost 4 bases to trimming and J lost 6 bases, with 18 bases between them. The CDR3 consists of 15 residues. CDR3 DNA sequence: TGTGCCATCAGTGTAATGAGGGGGTCTATCGCTGAAGCTTTCTTT. Translating it yields CAISVMRGSIAEAFF.

The genes are TRBV5-4 and TRBJ1-1; no definite D call. With 2 bases removed from V and 4 bases from J, the gap between germline ends came to 6 bases. Germline CDR1 reads SGHNT; CDR2 reads YYREEE (reference sequence). The CDR3 has 12 residues. The CDR3 DNA reads TGTGCCAGCAGCTTCTGGGCCACTGAAGCTTTCTTT. Protein sequence: CASSFWATEAFF.

This chain links TRBV9 with TRBJ2-7, with D maybe TRBD2 (6 bases). The V and J ends lost 10 bases and 1 base respectively, with 15 bases between them. This CDR3 spans 13 amino acids. CDR1 and CDR2 (germline): SGDLS, YYNGEE. The CDR3 sequence: CAAKGGRSYEQYF. The CDR3 DNA reads as TGTGCCGCTAAGGGAGGAAGGTCCTACGAGCAGTACTTC.

V and J are TRBV5-8 and TRBJ2-7; 11 bases fit TRBD2. The CDR3 is made up of 15 amino acids. J lost 3 bases, V lost 4 bases, and 6 bases had no gene match. Germline-derived CDR1 and CDR2 are SGHTS and YDEGEE. The CDR3: CASSRAGLAVYEQYF. The DNA of the CDR3 is TGTGCCAGCAGCCGCGCGGGACTAGCGGTCTACGAGCAGTACTTC. Looking up the rest from reference TRBV5-8 and TRBJ2-7 gives the full variable domain: EAGVTQSPTHLIKTRGQQATLRCSPISGHTSVYWYQQALGLGLQFLLWYDEGEERNRGNFPPRFSGRQFPNYSSELNVNALELEDSALYLCASSRAGLAVYEQYFGPGTRLTVT.

This chain joins TRBV4-2 and TRBJ2-7, with 11 bases lining up with TRBD2. Germline V gene sequence: CDR1 LGHNA, CDR2 YNFKEQ. Trimming removed 8 bases from V and 3 bases from J; junction bases left unmatched: 9. The CDR3 is 15 amino acids. CDR3 in DNA: TGTGCCAGCGGCGGGACTAGCGGAGGAAACTACGAGCAGTACTTC. Amino acids: CASGGTSGGNYEQYF.

The V call is TRBV6-6, the J call TRBJ2-7, with TRBD2 identical over 7 bases. The germline gives CDR1 MNHNY, CDR2 SVGAGI (reference sequence). The length of the CDR3 is 14 residues. Germline trimming cut 2 bases from V and 2 bases from J; bases unmatched to any gene: 3. In DNA, the CDR3 is TGTGCCAGCAGTTACGCTAGCGGTACCTACGAGCAGTACTTC. Its protein product is CASSYASGTYEQYF.

This sequence joins TRBV2 and TRBJ1-1, with D possibly TRBD1 on 5 matching bases. The CDR3 loop spans 15 amino acids. Trimming removed 0 bases from V and 11 bases from J, with 19 bases in between. Germline CDR1 is SNHLY and CDR2 is FYNNEI. CDR3 amino acids: CASSEAPGGVSTAFF. CDR3 DNA sequence: TGTGCCAGCAGTGAAGCCCCGGGAGGGGTCAGTACGGCTTTCTTT.

The chain links TRBV25-1 to TRBJ2-5, with no clear D. Germline CDR1 reads MGHDK; CDR2 reads SYGVNS. CDR3 length: 17 residues. V dropped 0 bases and J dropped 0 bases, with 14 bases sitting between them. CDR3 residues: CASSEYFTTQYQETQYF. The CDR3 DNA sequence: TGTGCCAGCAGTGAATATTTTACGACACAGTACCAAGAGACCCAGTACTTC.

The CDR3 DNA follows: TGTGCCAGCAGCTCCCCGGGGCGGGACGGGGAGCTGTTTTTT. Its translation is CASSSPGRDGELFF. The rearrangement uses TRBV5-4 and TRBJ2-2, with D possibly being TRBD2 (6 bases). The V gene lost 3 bases and the J gene lost 7 bases, with 13 bases spanning the gap. This CDR3 has 14 residues. CDR1 is SGHNT and CDR2 is YYREEE in the germline V gene (reference sequence). Based on the CDR3 plus reference TRBV5-4 and TRBJ2-2, the full variable domain is ETGVTQSPTHLIKTRGQQVTLRCSSQSGHNTVSWYQQALGQGPQFIFQYYREEENGRGNFPPRFSGLQFPNYSSELNVNALELDDSALYLCASSSPGRDGELFFGEGSRLTVL.

The genes are TRBV18 and TRBJ2-2; TRBD2 agrees at 13 bases. The CDR3 length is 16 residues. The germline V gene has CDR1 KGHSH and CDR2 LQKENI. The trim removed 6 bases at V and 4 bases at J, leaving 5 bases unmatched. CDR3 in amino acids: CASSSGLAGATGELFF. In DNA, the CDR3 is TGTGCCAGCTCGTCTGGACTAGCGGGGGCCACCGGGGAGCTGTTTTTT.

J is TRBJ2-1 and V is TRBV30, with 8 bases matching TRBD1. Germline V gene data show CDR1 as GTSNPN and CDR2 as SVGIG (reference sequence). J lost 0 bases, V lost 2 bases, and 6 bases had no gene match. The CDR3 has 16 amino acids. The chain's CDR3 is CAWSRRTGTSYNEQFF. In DNA, the CDR3 is TGTGCCTGGAGTCGTAGGACAGGGACCTCCTACAATGAGCAGTTCTTC.

The V gene is TRBV19, the J gene TRBJ1-1; 8 bases align to TRBD1. V gave up 7 bases and J gave up 3 bases; unmatched junction bases: 7. The germline V gene has CDR1 LNHDA and CDR2 SQIVND (reference sequence). This CDR3 region has 14 residues. The CDR3 sequence is CASIYRGLDTEAFF. CDR3 DNA: TGTGCCAGTATTTACAGGGGGTTGGACACTGAAGCTTTCTTT.

The chain has TRBV7-2 and TRBJ2-7; 7 bases align to TRBD1. Germline lookup yields CDR1 SGHTA and CDR2 FQGNSA. V dropped 1 base and J dropped 6; count of bases not matched to a gene: 6. This CDR3 is 14 amino acids long. The CDR3 bases are TGTGCCAGCAGCTTAGGTACAGACAGGGTCGAGCAGTACTTC. Protein sequence: CASSLGTDRVEQYF.

The genes are TRBV13 and TRBJ2-2; maybe TRBD1 (6 bases). Germline V gives CDR1 PRHDT, CDR2 FYEKMQ (reference sequence). V lost 6 bases, J lost 6 bases, and 14 bases lay in between. This CDR3 is built from 14 residues. CDR3 sequence: CASSRQQGAGELFF. The CDR3 DNA follows: TGTGCCAGCAGTCGACAACAGGGAGCCGGGGAGCTGTTTTTT.